The 25 T cell receptor beta chains below come from one sample, sequenced in a study of cytomegalovirus exposure and HLA in healthy donors. 13 Jbeta primers and 60 Vbeta primers were used for the PCR. Produced via immunoSEQ multiplex PCR; TCRdb's table is partial and in-frame only. Of approximately 190,000 clones in the sample, over 65% were seen once. Input material: PBMCs. All receptors derive from a man aged 40-49 years in good health and CMV-seropositive.

This chain connects TRBV28 to TRBJ2-7; TRBD1 aligns across 7 bases. V trimming: 6 bases; J trimming: 12 bases; junction bases outside the gene matches: 8. Germline values: CDR1 MDHEN, CDR2 SYDVKM. The CDR3 has 11 residues. The CDR3 here is CASSNGQEWYF. Here the CDR3 DNA reads TGTGCCAGCAGCAACGGACAGGAGTGGTACTTC.

This clone appeared a single time. The chain combines TRBV2 with TRBJ2-1; 7 bases fit TRBD2. After removal of 1 base from V and 9 bases from J, the junction contained 9 bases not matched to a gene. The CDR3 sequence is 15 residues long. The germline V gene encodes CDR1 SNHLY and CDR2 FYNNEI. CDR3 residues: CASSEEWEGRGEQFF. The CDR3, as DNA: TGTGCCAGCAGTGAAGAGTGGGAGGGCCGGGGTGAGCAGTTCTTC. Based on the CDR3 plus reference TRBV2 and TRBJ2-1, the full variable domain is EPEVTQTPSHQVTQMGQEVILRCVPISNHLYFYWYRQILGQKVEFLVSFYNNEISEKSEIFDDQFSVERPDGSNFTLKIRSTKLEDSAMYFCASSEEWEGRGEQFFGPGTRLTVL.

V and J are TRBV4-3 and TRBJ2-5, with 8 bases that match TRBD2. The CDR3 totals 17 residues. CDR1 and CDR2 from the germline V gene are LGHNA and YSLEER. The V gene end was trimmed by 1 base and the J gene end by 0 bases; junction bases not matched to a gene: 7. CDR3 sequence reads: CASSQGSSGTYQETQYF. CDR3 coding DNA: TGCGCCAGCAGCCAAGGAAGTAGCGGGACCTACCAAGAGACCCAGTACTTC.

The chain combines TRBV18 with TRBJ2-7; perhaps TRBD2 as D (5 bases). The germline gives CDR1 KGHSH, CDR2 LQKENI. V was shortened by 2 bases and J by 3 bases, with 14 bases between the two germline ends. This CDR3 spans 15 amino acids. Here the CDR3 reads CASSPSSRDSYEQYF. In nucleotides, the CDR3 is TGTGCCAGCTCACCATCGTCCCGGGATAGCTACGAGCAGTACTTC.

The chain joins TRBV6-6 to TRBJ1-1; a weak D match, TRBD1 (5 bases). Trimming stripped 2 bases from V and 2 bases from J, with 9 bases between. The CDR3 consists of 14 residues. Germline V gene sequence: CDR1 MNHNY, CDR2 SVGAGI (reference sequence). The CDR3 sequence: CASSYGGINTEAFF. CDR3 coding DNA: TGTGCCAGCAGTTACGGGGGGATAAACACTGAAGCTTTCTTT.

This rearrangement joins TRBV19 to TRBJ2-5; 10 bases agree with TRBD2. The germline V gene has CDR1 LNHDA and CDR2 SQIVND (reference sequence). V was clipped by 4 bases and J by 3 bases; unmatched bases: 5. CDR3 size: 15 residues. As DNA, the CDR3 is TGTGCCAGTAGTACCCCCGGGACTAGCGAAGAGACCCAGTACTTC. Translating it yields CASSTPGTSEETQYF.

The chain is built from TRBV28 and TRBJ1-2; D possibly corresponds to TRBD1 (6 bases). There are 14 residues in the CDR3. Trimming took 1 base from V and 8 from J, leaving 14 bases between them. The V gene's germline CDR1 is MDHEN and CDR2 SYDVKM. The CDR3 region has the DNA TGTGCCAGCAGTTTATCCGGACAGTGGGACGGCTACACCTTC. The encoded protein is CASSLSGQWDGYTF.

The gene calls are TRBV5-1 and TRBJ2-7; D is undetermined. Germline-derived CDR1 and CDR2 are SGHRS and YFSETQ. CDR3 size: 14 residues. With 0 bases removed from V and 2 bases from J, the gap between germline ends came to 9 bases. Here the CDR3 reads CASSLDRPAYEQYF. In DNA, the CDR3 is TGCGCCAGCAGCTTGGACAGACCAGCCTACGAGCAGTACTTC.

The rearrangement links TRBV10-1 to TRBJ2-7; 9 positions agree with TRBD1. This CDR3 contains 13 residues. With 9 bases clipped from V and 5 bases from J, the junction kept 8 bases outside the gene matches. CDR1 and CDR2 (germline): WNHNN, SYGVQD (reference sequence). The CDR3 reads CARAGQGCNEQYF. For the CDR3, the DNA is TGCGCCAGAGCGGGACAGGGTTGTAACGAGCAGTACTTC.

The J gene is TRBJ2-1, the V gene TRBV10-2, with 11 nucleotides matching TRBD2. The V segment lost 7 bases and the J segment 6 bases; nucleotides outside the gene matches: 2. The V gene's germline CDR1 is WSHSY and CDR2 SAAADI. The CDR3 totals 13 residues. CDR3 loop: CASKLAGVNEQFF. In nucleotides, the CDR3 is TGCGCCAGCAAACTAGCGGGAGTCAATGAGCAGTTCTTC.

This clone was counted a single time. The gene calls are TRBV4-1 and TRBJ2-7, with D tentatively TRBD1 (5 bases). V was clipped by 1 base and J by 2 bases, with 12 bases between them. The CDR3 length is 15 residues. Germline CDR1 is MGHRA and CDR2 is YSYEKL. The chain's CDR3 is CASSQGMAGTYEQYF. CDR3 DNA: TGCGCCAGCAGCCAAGGGATGGCAGGGACCTACGAGCAGTACTTC.

This chain links TRBV9 with TRBJ2-7; D is uncertain. This CDR3 is 13 amino acids long. Per germline, CDR1 SGDLS and CDR2 YYNGEE. V dropped 4 bases and J dropped 2 bases, with 10 bases sitting between them. CDR3 amino acids: CASSPNGPYEQYF. CDR3 nucleotides: TGTGCCAGCAGCCCAAATGGGCCCTACGAGCAGTACTTC. Filled out from reference TRBV9 and TRBJ2-7, the complete variable domain reads DSGVTQTPKHLITATGQRVTLRCSPRSGDLSVYWYQQSLDQGLQFLIQYYNGEERAKGNILERFSAQQFPDLHSELNLSSLELGDSALYFCASSPNGPYEQYFGPGTRLTVT.

This chain links TRBV7-8 with TRBJ2-5; TRBD2 aligns across 8 bases. The J call is doubtful: the DNA matches TRBJ2-7 better. Germline V gene data show CDR1 as SGHVS and CDR2 as FQNEAQ. This CDR3 has 14 residues. CDR3: CASSRAGGGYEQYF. For the CDR3, the DNA is TGTGCCAGCAGCCGGGCGGGGGGCGGATACGAGCAGTACTTC.

The chain recombines TRBV27 with TRBJ2-5; perhaps TRBD1 as D (6 bases). The CDR3 contains 15 residues. The germline V gene has CDR1 MNHEY and CDR2 SMNVEV (reference sequence). V was pared by 4 bases and J by 5 bases, with 17 bases between. The chain's CDR3 is CASSWIGTTEETQYF. In DNA form, the CDR3 reads TGTGCCAGCAGTTGGATTGGGACAACGGAGGAGACCCAGTACTTC.

The chain carries TRBV5-1 and TRBJ2-1; 12 nucleotides align to TRBD2. Trimming at V came to 2 bases and at J to 6 bases, leaving 6 bases not matched to a gene. This CDR3 comprises 16 residues. The V gene's germline CDR1 is SGHRS and CDR2 YFSETQ. As DNA, the CDR3 is TGCGCCAGCAGCTTAGGCGGGACTAGCGGGTTCAATGAGCAGTTCTTC. Translation: CASSLGGTSGFNEQFF.

The CDR3 DNA reads TGTGCCAGCAGCCCCAGGGATGGGGGGACAGATACGCAGTATTTT. Translating it yields CASSPRDGGTDTQYF. J is TRBJ2-3 and V is TRBV6-6, with D perhaps matching TRBD2 (6 bases). Germline lookup yields CDR1 MNHNY and CDR2 SVGAGI (reference sequence). This CDR3 has 15 residues. Trimming took 6 bases from V and 3 from J, leaving 16 bases between them.

Comments on this clone: Mismatch with germline at one junction end may stem from a read error. The chain combines TRBV19 with TRBJ2-1; TRBD2 aligns across 10 bases. The germline V gene has CDR1 LNHDA and CDR2 SQIVND (reference sequence). The length of the CDR3 is 14 residues. The DNA of the CDR3 is TGTGCCAGTAGTAAGCAGGGCCAAACTAGCGGGAAGATCTTC. It translates to CASSKQGQTSGKIF. The variable domain in full, with the rest retrieved from reference TRBV19 and TRBJ2-1, is DGGITQSPKYLFRKEGQNVTLSCEQNLNHDAMYWYRQDPGQGLRLIYYSQIVNDFQKGDIAEGYSVSREKKESFPLTVTSAQKNPTAFYLCASSKQGQTSGKIFGPGTRLTVL.

This clone was found a few times. This chain joins TRBV11-2 and TRBJ2-3; possible D gene TRBD2, 6 bases. Trimming pared 1 base from V and 0 bases from J, leaving 8 bases between. The length of the CDR3 is 15 residues. CDR1 is SGHAT and CDR2 is FQNNGV in the germline V gene. The DNA for the CDR3 is TGTGCCAGCAGCTTAGTAGCGGTTAGCACAGATACGCAGTATTTT. Translated: CASSLVAVSTDTQYF.

The rearrangement joins TRBV29-1 to TRBJ2-5, with D possibly TRBD2 on 5 matching bases. Germline CDR1 is SQVTM and CDR2 is ANQGSEA. CDR3 size: 16 residues. V was clipped by 6 bases and J by 0 bases, with 20 bases between them. CDR3 DNA sequence: TGCAGCGTCCTCGGACTTTACAGAGATTACCAAGAGACCCAGTACTTC. Translated: CSVLGLYRDYQETQYF.

The chain couples TRBV30 to TRBJ1-4; 9 positions agree with TRBD1. The germline CDR1 and CDR2 sequences are GTSNPN and SVGIG (reference sequence). CDR3 length: 12 amino acids. Trimming at V came to 5 bases and at J to 8 bases, leaving 3 bases not matched to a gene. The CDR3 is CAWGTGREKLFF. The DNA of the CDR3 is TGTGCCTGGGGGACAGGGCGGGAAAAACTGTTTTTT.

This chain uses TRBV6-4 with TRBJ2-3; D may be TRBD2 (5 bases). The CDR3 is 14 residues long. Germline V gives CDR1 MRHNA, CDR2 SNTAGT. Trimming shortened V by 0 bases and J by 2 bases, and 6 bases separated the two germline ends. CDR3 DNA: TGTGCCAGCAGTGACTCGGGAGACACAGATACGCAGTATTTT. This translates into CASSDSGDTDTQYF.

The chain combines TRBV6-5 with TRBJ2-1, with 7 bases lining up with TRBD1. V was pared by 6 bases and J by 8 bases, with 10 bases of the junction left unmatched. The CDR3 is 14 residues long. Germline values: CDR1 MNHEY, CDR2 SVGAGI. CDR3 protein: CASSLTGVVDEQFF. The CDR3 DNA sequence: TGTGCCAGCAGCCTAACAGGGGTGGTCGATGAGCAGTTCTTC.

The chain joins TRBV5-6 to TRBJ1-1; the match to TRBD1 covers 7 bases. The CDR3 consists of 15 residues. Germline loops: CDR1 SGHDT, CDR2 YYEEEE. Trimming removed 5 bases from V and 0 bases from J; junction bases left unmatched: 7. CDR3 region: CASRDDGTVNTEAFF. The CDR3 DNA reads as TGTGCCAGCAGGGATGACGGGACAGTGAACACTGAAGCTTTCTTT. Variable domain in full (rest from reference TRBV5-6 and TRBJ1-1): DAGVTQSPTHLIKTRGQQVTLRCSPKSGHDTVSWYQQALGQGPQFIFQYYEEEERQRGNFPDRFSGHQFPNYSSELNVNALLLGDSALYLCASRDDGTVNTEAFFGQGTRLTVV.

This sequence joins TRBV5-1 and TRBJ2-7; 10 bases fit TRBD1. V lost 1 base and J lost 1; bases outside the gene matches: 8. In germline, CDR1 is SGHRS, CDR2 YFSETQ. CDR3 size: 17 residues. In DNA, the CDR3 is TGCGCCAGCAGCTTGCCCCGTGGACAGGGGGTTTCCTACGAGCAGTACTTC. Protein product: CASSLPRGQGVSYEQYF.

The chain links TRBV7-9 to TRBJ2-5; 7 bases are shared with TRBD2. J was trimmed by 2 bases and V by 2 bases; bases with no gene match: 11. The germline gives CDR1 SEHNR, CDR2 FQNEAQ (reference sequence). The CDR3 contains 17 residues. This CDR3 is CASSLYLGLAEQETQYF. DNA of the CDR3: TGTGCCAGCAGCTTATATCTGGGGCTAGCGGAACAAGAGACCCAGTACTTC. The variable domain in full, with the rest retrieved from reference TRBV7-9 and TRBJ2-5, is DTGVSQNPRHKITKRGQNVTFRCDPISEHNRLYWYRQTLGQGPEFLTYFQNEAQLEKSRLLSDRFSAERPKGSFSTLEIQRTEQGDSAMYLCASSLYLGLAEQETQYFGPGTRLLVL.